One T cell receptor beta chain is described in this entry. This entry belongs to a study of control samples from healthy donors and cancer patients. The assay was immunoSEQ multiplex PCR, and TCRdb's table has in-frame clones only and misses some. Of 120,000 or so clones listed, roughly 87% are singletons. CDR1 and CDR2 from the germline V gene are SGHTA and FQGTGA. The CDR3 totals 15 residues. Trimming cost V 4 bases and J 7 bases; bases outside gene matches: 10. The rearrangement links TRBV7-3 to TRBJ1-1, with TRBD1 identical over 9 bases. The TCR was taken from a man aged 35 to 55 in good health. Sequencing was carried out using blood. The CDR3 is CASSSRTGALSEAFF. The CDR3 DNA sequence: TGTGCCAGCAGCTCCCGGACAGGGGCTCTAAGTGAAGCTTTCTTT.